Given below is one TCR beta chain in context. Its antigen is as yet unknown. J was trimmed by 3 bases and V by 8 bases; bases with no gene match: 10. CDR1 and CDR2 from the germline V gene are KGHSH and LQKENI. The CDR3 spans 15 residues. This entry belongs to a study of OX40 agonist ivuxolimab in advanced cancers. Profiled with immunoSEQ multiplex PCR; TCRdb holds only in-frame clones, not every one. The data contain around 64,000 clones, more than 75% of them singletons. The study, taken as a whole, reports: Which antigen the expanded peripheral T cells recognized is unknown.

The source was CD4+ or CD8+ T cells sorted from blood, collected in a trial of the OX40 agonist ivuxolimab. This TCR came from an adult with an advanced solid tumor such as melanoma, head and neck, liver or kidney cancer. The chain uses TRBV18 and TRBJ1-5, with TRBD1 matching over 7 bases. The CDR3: CASTSQGGDNQPQHF. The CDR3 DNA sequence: TGTGCCAGCACGAGCCAGGGGGGGGACAATCAGCCCCAGCATTTT.